One sample yielded the 21 T cell receptor beta chains listed below, sequenced in a study of T cell responses to AZD1222 COVID-19 vaccine. Using immunoSEQ multiplex PCR, the repertoire was profiled, and TCRdb retains in-frame clones only, with some absent. The sample yields 30,000 to 35,000 clones, 91% seen once. Sequenced material: peripheral blood, taken on day 0 of AZD1222 vaccination. These receptors all come from an adult in good health.

The gene calls are TRBV27 and TRBJ2-7; D not resolved. Germline CDR1 reads MNHEY; CDR2 reads SMNVEV (reference sequence). Deletions cut 10 bases from V and 0 bases from J, with 16 bases between. This CDR3 is built from 14 residues. The CDR3 DNA is TGTGCCACCCATAGAACTATCCACTCCTACGAGCAGTACTTC. Translating it yields CATHRTIHSYEQYF.

The chain joins TRBV18 to TRBJ2-2, with D unresolved. CDR1 KGHSH and CDR2 LQKENI come from the germline V gene. The CDR3 loop spans 15 amino acids. V lost 2 bases and J 5 bases, leaving 12 bases between the germline ends. CDR3 region: CASSPSGLETGELFF. CDR3 coding DNA: TGTGCCAGCTCACCAAGTGGGCTAGAGACCGGGGAGCTGTTTTTT.

The chain uses TRBV5-1 and TRBJ1-1, with a tentative D call TRBD1 (5 bases). The length of the CDR3 is 14 residues. V gave up 3 bases and J gave up 1 base, with 10 bases separating them. Per germline, CDR1 SGHRS and CDR2 YFSETQ. The CDR3 region is CASSSGGSNTEAFF. CDR3 nucleotide sequence: TGCGCCAGCAGCTCTGGGGGGTCGAACACTGAAGCTTTCTTT.

The chain joins TRBV5-1 to TRBJ1-2; tentatively, D is TRBD1 (6 bases). The ends were cut back, 4 bases at V and 4 bases at J, with 11 bases in the middle. The CDR3 loop spans 13 amino acids. Looked up from germline, CDR1 is SGHRS and CDR2 is YFSETQ. CDR3: CASSRQAGYGYTF. For the CDR3, the DNA is TGCGCCAGCAGCCGACAGGCTGGCTATGGCTACACCTTC.

The DNA for the CDR3 is TGTGCCTGGAGTGCATCGGGACAGGTGAATCAGCCCCAGCATTTT. This encodes CAWSASGQVNQPQHF. The chain joins TRBV30 to TRBJ1-5; 8 bases agree with TRBD1. The V and J ends lost 1 base and 4 bases, in that order; junction bases with no gene match: 6. CDR1 and CDR2 (germline): GTSNPN, SVGIG (reference sequence). The length of the CDR3 is 15 residues.

V and J are TRBV6-5 and TRBJ1-1, with 11 nucleotides matching TRBD1. This CDR3 spans 16 amino acids. Germline CDR1 is MNHEY and CDR2 is SVGAGI. V gave up 2 bases and J gave up 2 bases; unmatched junction bases: 4. The CDR3 DNA follows: TGTGCCAGCAGTTACCCGGGACAGGGGGGAAACACTGAAGCTTTCTTT. Translating it yields CASSYPGQGGNTEAFF.

The genes are TRBV7-8 and TRBJ1-2, with D tentatively TRBD1 (5 bases). Trimming cost V 5 bases and J 5 bases, with 18 bases left between them. Germline V gene lookup returns CDR1 SGHVS and CDR2 FQNEAQ. The CDR3 length is 15 residues. CDR3 sequence: CASSLERGLFYGYTF. DNA for the CDR3: TGTGCCAGCAGCCTAGAACGGGGACTTTTTTATGGCTACACCTTC.

The rearrangement links TRBV5-1 to TRBJ2-2, with TRBD1 identical over 7 bases. V lost 2 bases and J lost 4; bases outside the gene matches: 2. The CDR3 is 14 amino acids. The germline CDR1 and CDR2 sequences are SGHRS and YFSETQ. The CDR3 sequence is CASSLQGRTGELFF. In nucleotides, the CDR3 is TGCGCCAGCAGCTTACAGGGGCGCACCGGGGAGCTGTTTTTT.

The gene calls are TRBV4-1 and TRBJ2-3; no clear D gene. Between the trimmed V and J ends, which lost 0 bases and 0 bases, there was a span of 7 bases. CDR1 is MGHRA, CDR2 YSYEKL, per germline. This CDR3 is 15 amino acids long. The CDR3 sequence is CASSQERPSTDTQYF. For the CDR3, the DNA is TGCGCCAGCAGCCAAGAGCGGCCTAGCACAGATACGCAGTATTTT.

This chain joins TRBV4-3 and TRBJ1-3; D is uncertain. Trimming pared 3 bases from V and 0 bases from J, leaving 6 bases between. This CDR3 comprises 14 residues. The germline V gene encodes CDR1 LGHNA and CDR2 YSLEER. The CDR3 DNA reads as TGCGCCAGCAGCCAGACACTCTCTGGAAACACCATATATTTT. This gives the protein CASSQTLSGNTIYF.

The chain uses TRBV5-1 and TRBJ1-2; D gene uncertain. The CDR3 runs 14 residues. V lost 4 bases and J 4 bases, leaving 14 bases between the germline ends. Germline V gene sequence: CDR1 SGHRS, CDR2 YFSETQ. The CDR3 DNA reads as TGCGCCAGCAGCCCCATGGAGGTCTCCTATGGCTACACCTTC. The encoded protein is CASSPMEVSYGYTF.

The sample holds one count of this clone. V usage is TRBV9 and J usage is TRBJ1-2; D is unresolved. The germline CDR1 and CDR2 sequences are SGDLS and YYNGEE. This CDR3 is 14 amino acids long. Trimming took off 4 bases at V and 2 bases at J, with 12 bases between the two ends. CDR3 bases: TGTGCCAGCAGCCCGGGCGGGTCCAACTATGGCTACACCTTC. It is translated as CASSPGGSNYGYTF.

The CDR3, as DNA: TGTGCCAGCAGTTTATCCGGGACAGGGGTGTACGAGCAGTACTTC. Its translation is CASSLSGTGVYEQYF. J is TRBJ2-7 and V is TRBV6-5; 10 bases are a match to TRBD1. V trimming: 4 bases; J trimming: 4 bases; junction bases outside the gene matches: 7. Germline V CDR1 and CDR2: MNHEY, SVGAGI. There are 15 residues in the CDR3.

This clone was picked up one time. This chain links TRBV19 with TRBJ1-3; the D gene is possibly TRBD1 (5 bases). Trimming cost V 5 bases and J 4 bases, with 9 bases left between them. CDR3 length equals 13 residues. Germline V gene sequence: CDR1 LNHDA, CDR2 SQIVND (reference sequence). The CDR3 DNA reads as TGTGCCAGTAGTGAGGGACGAGGAAACACCATATATTTT. This sequence encodes CASSEGRGNTIYF.

This clone was recorded once. This chain connects TRBV4-1 to TRBJ1-1; D gene unclear. Trimming left V 4 bases short and J 2 bases short, with 11 bases between. Germline V gene lookup returns CDR1 MGHRA and CDR2 YSYEKL. This CDR3 is built from 14 residues. The CDR3 nucleotides are TGCGCCAGCAGCCGCCCTTCGTTAAACACTGAAGCTTTCTTT. Translating it yields CASSRPSLNTEAFF.

The J gene is TRBJ1-1, the V gene TRBV27; D is unresolved. CDR1 and CDR2 from the germline V gene are MNHEY and SMNVEV (reference sequence). There are 14 residues in the CDR3. With 1 base removed from V and 4 bases from J, the gap between germline ends came to 10 bases. CDR3 nucleotide sequence: TGTGCCAGCAGTTTATGGGGTCGCGGCACTGAAGCTTTCTTT. It specifies CASSLWGRGTEAFF.

The chain joins TRBV7-2 to TRBJ2-1, with 15 bases matching TRBD2. Per germline, CDR1 SGHTA and CDR2 FQGNSA. The CDR3 contains 17 residues. Unmatched junction bases numbered 1, after V lost 4 bases and J lost 0 bases. The CDR3 bases are TGTGCCAGCAGCTCGGGACTAGCGGGGGGCTCCTACAATGAGCAGTTCTTC. Its protein product is CASSSGLAGGSYNEQFF. The full variable domain, with the rest looked up from reference TRBV7-2 and TRBJ2-1, is GAGVSQSPSNKVTEKGKDVELRCDPISGHTALYWYRQSLGQGLEFLIYFQGNSAPDKSGLPSDRFSAERTGGSVSTLTIQRTQQEDSAVYLCASSSGLAGGSYNEQFFGPGTRLTVL.

The chain uses TRBV19 and TRBJ1-1; unclear D gene. V was trimmed by 2 bases and J by 4 bases, leaving 11 bases between them. The CDR3 is 14 amino acids. The germline CDR1 and CDR2 sequences are LNHDA and SQIVND (reference sequence). The CDR3 protein is CASSISFRVTEAFF. In nucleotides, the CDR3 is TGTGCCAGTAGTATAAGCTTCCGGGTCACTGAAGCTTTCTTT. Using reference TRBV19 and TRBJ1-1 for the parts outside the CDR3, the full variable domain is DGGITQSPKYLFRKEGQNVTLSCEQNLNHDAMYWYRQDPGQGLRLIYYSQIVNDFQKGDIAEGYSVSREKKESFPLTVTSAQKNPTAFYLCASSISFRVTEAFFGQGTRLTVV.

This chain links TRBV7-8 with TRBJ1-2, with D possibly matching TRBD1 (5 bases). Germline-derived CDR1 and CDR2 are SGHVS and FQNEAQ. Trimming shortened V by 0 bases and J by 8 bases, and 13 bases separated the two germline ends. CDR3 length: 14 residues. DNA of the CDR3: TGTGCCAGCAGCTTAGCCCAGCGCGAGGGGGGCTACACCTTC. This translates into CASSLAQREGGYTF.

This chain connects TRBV29-1 to TRBJ1-1; D call uncertain. Trimming removed 7 bases from V and 3 bases from J, with 18 bases in between. CDR3 length: 14 amino acids. The germline gives CDR1 SQVTM, CDR2 ANQGSEA. As DNA, the CDR3 is TGCAGCGCCGACCCCCGCGGAACTTACACTGAAGCTTTCTTT. Its protein product is CSADPRGTYTEAFF. The complete variable domain, with remaining parts taken from reference TRBV29-1 and TRBJ1-1, reads SAVISQKPSRDICQRGTSLTIQCQVDSQVTMMFWYRQQPGQSLTLIATANQGSEATYESGFVIDKFPISRPNLTFSTLTVSNMSPEDSSIYLCSADPRGTYTEAFFGQGTRLTVV.

V gene TRBV5-1 combines with J gene TRBJ1-1; D is perhaps TRBD1 (5 bases). CDR1 SGHRS and CDR2 YFSETQ come from the germline V gene. Trimming removed 4 bases from V and 1 base from J, with 17 bases in between. This CDR3 comprises 16 residues. The CDR3 bases are TGCGCCAGCAGCGTGGGGACCGCCGTGGAGAACACTGAAGCTTTCTTT. Its translation is CASSVGTAVENTEAFF.